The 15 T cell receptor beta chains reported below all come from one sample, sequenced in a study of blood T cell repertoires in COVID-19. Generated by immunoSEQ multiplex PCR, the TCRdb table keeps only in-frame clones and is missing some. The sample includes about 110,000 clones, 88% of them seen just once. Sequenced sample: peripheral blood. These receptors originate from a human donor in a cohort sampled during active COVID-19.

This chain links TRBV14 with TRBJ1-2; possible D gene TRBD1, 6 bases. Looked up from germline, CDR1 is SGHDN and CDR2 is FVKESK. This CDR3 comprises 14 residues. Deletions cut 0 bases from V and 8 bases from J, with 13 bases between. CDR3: CASSQEGGARGYTF. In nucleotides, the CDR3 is TGTGCCAGCAGCCAAGAAGGGGGGGCGAGAGGCTACACCTTC.

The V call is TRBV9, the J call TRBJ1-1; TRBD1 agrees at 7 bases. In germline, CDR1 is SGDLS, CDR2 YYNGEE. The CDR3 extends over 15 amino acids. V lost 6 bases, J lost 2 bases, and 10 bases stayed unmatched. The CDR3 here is CASTLIGTANTEAFF. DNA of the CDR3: TGTGCCAGCACCTTAATCGGGACAGCTAACACTGAAGCTTTCTTT.

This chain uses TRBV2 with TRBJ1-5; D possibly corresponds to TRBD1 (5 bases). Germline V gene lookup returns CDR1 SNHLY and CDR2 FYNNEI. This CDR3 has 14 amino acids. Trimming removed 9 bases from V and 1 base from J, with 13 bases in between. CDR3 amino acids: CASLGGGSNQPQHF. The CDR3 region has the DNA TGTGCCAGTCTTGGGGGGGGAAGCAATCAGCCCCAGCATTTT.

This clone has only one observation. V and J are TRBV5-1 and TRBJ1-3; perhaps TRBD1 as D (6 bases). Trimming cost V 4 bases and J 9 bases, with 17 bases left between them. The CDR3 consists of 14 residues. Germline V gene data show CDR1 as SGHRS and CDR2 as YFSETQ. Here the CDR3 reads CASSVGTTHGTIYF. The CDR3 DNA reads TGCGCCAGCAGCGTCGGGACAACCCACGGCACCATATATTTT.

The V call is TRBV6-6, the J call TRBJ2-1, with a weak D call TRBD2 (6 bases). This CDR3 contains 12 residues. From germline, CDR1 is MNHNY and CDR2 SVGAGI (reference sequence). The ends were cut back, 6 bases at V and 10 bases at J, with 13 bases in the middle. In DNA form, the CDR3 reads TGTGCCAGCAGACCGCCCAGCGGGGAGCAGTTCTTC. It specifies CASRPPSGEQFF.

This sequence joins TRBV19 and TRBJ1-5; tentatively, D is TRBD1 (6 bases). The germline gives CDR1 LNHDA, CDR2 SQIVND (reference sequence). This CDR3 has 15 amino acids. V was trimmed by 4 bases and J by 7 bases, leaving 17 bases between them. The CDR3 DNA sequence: TGTGCCAGTAGTACAGAACAGGGCGTCGGGCAGCCCCAGCATTTT. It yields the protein CASSTEQGVGQPQHF. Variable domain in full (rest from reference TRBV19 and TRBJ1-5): DGGITQSPKYLFRKEGQNVTLSCEQNLNHDAMYWYRQDPGQGLRLIYYSQIVNDFQKGDIAEGYSVSREKKESFPLTVTSAQKNPTAFYLCASSTEQGVGQPQHFGDGTRLSIL.

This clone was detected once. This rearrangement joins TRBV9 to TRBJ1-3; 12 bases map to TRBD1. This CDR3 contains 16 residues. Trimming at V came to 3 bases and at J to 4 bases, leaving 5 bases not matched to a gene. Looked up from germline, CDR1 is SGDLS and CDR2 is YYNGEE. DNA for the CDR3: TGTGCCAGCAGCGAGGGACAGGGGGCGGACGGAAACACCATATATTTT. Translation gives CASSEGQGADGNTIYF.

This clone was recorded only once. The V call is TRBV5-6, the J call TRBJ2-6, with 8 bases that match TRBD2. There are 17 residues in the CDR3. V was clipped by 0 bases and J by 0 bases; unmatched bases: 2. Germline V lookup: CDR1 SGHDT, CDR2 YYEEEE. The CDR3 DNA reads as TGTGCCAGCAGCTTGGAGGGACTAGTCTCTGGGGCCAACGTCCTGACTTTC. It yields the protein CASSLEGLVSGANVLTF.

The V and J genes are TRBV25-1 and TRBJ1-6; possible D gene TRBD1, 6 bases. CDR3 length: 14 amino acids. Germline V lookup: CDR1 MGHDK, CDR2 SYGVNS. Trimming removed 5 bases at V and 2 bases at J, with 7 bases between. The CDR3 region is CASSRTAYNSPLHF. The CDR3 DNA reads TGTGCCAGCAGTCGGACAGCCTATAATTCACCCCTCCACTTT.

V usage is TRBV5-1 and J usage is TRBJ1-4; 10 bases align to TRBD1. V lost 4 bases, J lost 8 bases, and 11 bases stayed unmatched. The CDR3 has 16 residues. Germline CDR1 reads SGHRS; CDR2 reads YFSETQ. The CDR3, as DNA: TGCGCCAGCAGCCCCACCGCCGGGACAGGGGTCGAAAAACTGTTTTTT. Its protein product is CASSPTAGTGVEKLFF.

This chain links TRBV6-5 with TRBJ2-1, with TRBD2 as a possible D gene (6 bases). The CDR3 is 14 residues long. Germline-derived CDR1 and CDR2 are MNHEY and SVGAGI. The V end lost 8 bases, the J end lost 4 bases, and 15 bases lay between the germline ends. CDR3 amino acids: CASGFYGGYNEQFF. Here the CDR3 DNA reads TGTGCCAGCGGATTTTACGGGGGATACAATGAGCAGTTCTTC.

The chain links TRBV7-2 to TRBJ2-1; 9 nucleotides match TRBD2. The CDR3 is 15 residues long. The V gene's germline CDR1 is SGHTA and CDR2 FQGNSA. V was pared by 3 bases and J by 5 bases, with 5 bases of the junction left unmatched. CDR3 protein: CASSFRLAGHNEQFF. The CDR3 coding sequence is TGTGCCAGCAGCTTCAGGCTAGCGGGACACAATGAGCAGTTCTTC.

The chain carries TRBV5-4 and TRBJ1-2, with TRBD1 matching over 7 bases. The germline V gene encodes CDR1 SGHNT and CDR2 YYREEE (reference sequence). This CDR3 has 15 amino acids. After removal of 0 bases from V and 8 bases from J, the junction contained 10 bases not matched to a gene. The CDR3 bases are TGTGCCAGCAGCTTGGGACAGGGTACGCTGGGGGGCTACACCTTC. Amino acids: CASSLGQGTLGGYTF.

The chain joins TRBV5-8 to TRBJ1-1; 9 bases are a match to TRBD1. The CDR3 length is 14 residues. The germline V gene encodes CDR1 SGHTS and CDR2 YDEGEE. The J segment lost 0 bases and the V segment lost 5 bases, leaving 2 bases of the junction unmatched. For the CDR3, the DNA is TGTGCCAGCAGGAGGGACAGGGTGAACACTGAAGCTTTCTTT. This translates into CASRRDRVNTEAFF. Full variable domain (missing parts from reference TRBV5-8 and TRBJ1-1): EAGVTQSPTHLIKTRGQQATLRCSPISGHTSVYWYQQALGLGLQFLLWYDEGEERNRGNFPPRFSGRQFPNYSSELNVNALELEDSALYLCASRRDRVNTEAFFGQGTRLTVV.

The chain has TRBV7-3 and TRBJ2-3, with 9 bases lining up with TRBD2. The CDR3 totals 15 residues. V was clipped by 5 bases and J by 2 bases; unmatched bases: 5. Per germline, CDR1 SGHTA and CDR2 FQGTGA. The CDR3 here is CASSHSGGSTDTQYF. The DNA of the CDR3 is TGTGCCAGCAGCCATAGCGGGGGATCCACAGATACGCAGTATTTT.